This passage covers 10 T cell receptor beta chains from one sample sequenced in a study of cytotoxic CD8 clonotypes in ibrutinib-treated CLL. The data were produced by immunoSEQ multiplex PCR, yet TCRdb's version contains in-frame clones alone and is incomplete. This table holds approximately 150,000 clones, over 75% found once. Sequencing was performed on PBMCs, taken at disease progression, from a patient treated with ibrutinib. These receptors were taken from a human donor with chronic lymphocytic leukemia.

The chain couples TRBV21-1 to TRBJ2-1. TRBV21-1 is annotated as a pseudogene. This CDR3 comprises 18 residues. The chain's CDR3 is CASIKGIPRGPSYNEQFF. CDR3 coding DNA: TGTGCCAGCATCAAGGGAATCCCCCGTGGCCCCTCCTACAATGAGCAGTTCTTC.

This clone appeared once. This chain uses TRBV5-1 with TRBJ1-4; TRBD1 is a possible D gene (6 bases). Germline values: CDR1 SGHRS, CDR2 YFSETQ. V was pared by 0 bases and J by 3 bases, with 12 bases between. The CDR3 extends over 16 amino acids. The DNA for the CDR3 is TGCGCCAGCAGCTTGGATAGGGGGGCCCCTAATGAAAAACTGTTTTTT. Encoded protein: CASSLDRGAPNEKLFF.

The CDR3 region has the DNA TGTGCCAGTATGGGTGTGGGAGTGGCTCCCTACGAGCAGTACTTC. Residues: CASMGVGVAPYEQYF. The chain recombines TRBV19 with TRBJ2-7; tentative D call: TRBD2 (5 bases). V dropped 7 bases and J dropped 2 bases, with 18 bases sitting between them. The CDR3 is 15 residues long. From germline, CDR1 is LNHDA and CDR2 SQIVND (reference sequence).

This clone was recorded once. The genes are TRBV2 and TRBJ2-7; TRBD1 matches at 12 bases. The trim removed 7 bases at V and 7 bases at J, leaving 11 bases unmatched. This CDR3 has 15 amino acids. Germline V gene sequence: CDR1 SNHLY, CDR2 FYNNEI. CDR3: CASMGPGQGAGEQYF. The CDR3 DNA reads TGTGCCAGCATGGGGCCGGGACAGGGGGCGGGGGAGCAGTACTTC.

The chain uses TRBV18 and TRBJ1-1, with 9 positions matching TRBD1. The CDR3 has 15 residues. V lost 2 bases, J lost 5 bases, and 6 bases stayed unmatched. In germline, CDR1 is KGHSH, CDR2 LQKENI. CDR3 amino acids: CASSPTGGAWTEAFF. The CDR3 DNA reads as TGTGCCAGCTCACCAACAGGGGGCGCATGGACTGAAGCTTTCTTT.

V and J are TRBV11-2 and TRBJ1-1; D gene ambiguous. The CDR3 sequence is 16 residues long. V was clipped by 4 bases and J by 1 base, with 16 bases between them. Germline V gives CDR1 SGHAT, CDR2 FQNNGV. CDR3 DNA: TGTGCCAGCAGCTCCCAGACACAACCCCGGAACACTGAAGCTTTCTTT. Its translation: CASSSQTQPRNTEAFF.

The chain carries TRBV6-5 and TRBJ1-2; D gene ambiguous. Germline V CDR1 and CDR2: MNHEY, SVGAGI. The V end was cut by 7 bases, the J end by 7 bases, with 16 bases between. This CDR3 has 13 amino acids. The CDR3 DNA reads TGTGCCAGCACCTCCGGTCTAGGCCTTGGCTACACCTTC. Translation: CASTSGLGLGYTF.

The V call is TRBV29-1, the J call TRBJ1-1; TRBD1 might be the D (5 bases). There are 12 residues in the CDR3. V gave up 2 bases and J gave up 5 bases, with 9 bases separating them. CDR1 SQVTM and CDR2 ANQGSEA come from the germline V gene. The CDR3: CSVERGGTEAFF. The CDR3 DNA reads as TGCAGCGTTGAAAGGGGTGGGACTGAAGCTTTCTTT.

The chain has TRBV28 and TRBJ1-2; 7 bases match TRBD1. Germline loops: CDR1 MDHEN, CDR2 SYDVKM. J was trimmed by 8 bases and V by 8 bases; bases with no gene match: 11. The CDR3 length is 13 residues. Written as DNA, the CDR3 is TGTGCCAGCTCCCCCGCAGGGGGGCACGGCTACACCTTC. Translated: CASSPAGGHGYTF.

This clone was counted once. The J gene is TRBJ2-1, the V gene TRBV19; 9 bases map to TRBD1. The CDR3 is 16 residues long. Unmatched junction bases numbered 7, after V lost 4 bases and J lost 3 bases. CDR1 and CDR2 (germline): LNHDA, SQIVND (reference sequence). The CDR3 DNA is TGTGCCAGTAGTACGGGGGGACAGGGACTCTACAATGAGCAGTTCTTC. Residues: CASSTGGQGLYNEQFF.